Following are 28 T cell receptor beta chains from one sample sequenced in a study of cytomegalovirus exposure and HLA in healthy donors. PCR primers comprised 60 Vbeta and 13 Jbeta primers. Only in-frame clones appear in the TCRdb table, and some are missing; sequencing was by immunoSEQ multiplex PCR. In the table there are around 120,000 clones, over 75% of which are singletons. Sequencing was performed on PBMCs. The receptor source for this set is a boy aged 5 to 17 in good health and CMV-seronegative.

The J gene is TRBJ1-2, the V gene TRBV18, with D possibly TRBD1 on 6 matching bases. The CDR3 runs 16 residues. Germline lookup yields CDR1 KGHSH and CDR2 LQKENI. V gave up 2 bases and J gave up 3 bases, with 16 bases separating them. CDR3 bases: TGTGCCAGCTCACCAAGTCCAACCCCAGGGGACTATGGCTACACCTTC. Its protein is CASSPSPTPGDYGYTF. The full variable domain, completed using reference TRBV18 and TRBJ1-2, is NAGVMQNPRHLVRRRGQEARLRCSPMKGHSHVYWYRQLPEEGLKFMVYLQKENIIDESGMPKERFSAEFPKEGPSILRIQQVVRGDSAAYFCASSPSPTPGDYGYTFGSGTRLTVV.

The CDR3: CASSSLKDRTNYGYTF. The CDR3 DNA reads TGTGCCAGCAGCTCGCTAAAGGACAGGACCAACTATGGCTACACCTTC. The rearrangement uses TRBV5-4 and TRBJ1-2, with TRBD1 matching 7 bases. CDR1 is SGHNT and CDR2 is YYREEE in the germline V gene (reference sequence). The CDR3 is 16 amino acids. J lost 2 bases, V lost 3 bases, and 10 bases had no gene match.

This clone was observed a handful of times. The chain employs TRBV4-1 and TRBJ2-7, with TRBD1 matching 9 bases. Germline CDR1 is MGHRA and CDR2 is YSYEKL. The CDR3 runs 15 residues. V lost 2 bases, J lost 3 bases, and 5 bases stayed unmatched. The CDR3 protein is CASSQTGTGIYEQYF. The CDR3 DNA sequence: TGCGCCAGCAGCCAAACCGGGACAGGGATCTACGAGCAGTACTTC.

This clone was counted only a few times. The chain has TRBV7-8 and TRBJ2-7; maybe TRBD1 (6 bases). The V end was cut by 2 bases, the J end by 7 bases, with 21 bases between. The CDR3 contains 16 residues. Germline V gene sequence: CDR1 SGHVS, CDR2 FQNEAQ. In DNA form, the CDR3 reads TGTGCCAGCAGCTTACGTAGACAGGCCCCCCTCCGAGAGCAGTACTTC. Protein: CASSLRRQAPLREQYF.

This clone was counted between two and nine times. This chain connects TRBV5-1 to TRBJ2-1; TRBD2 might be the D (6 bases). The CDR3 extends over 14 amino acids. Per the germline V gene, CDR1 is SGHRS and CDR2 is YFSETQ. Between the trimmed V and J ends, which lost 3 bases and 7 bases, there was a span of 14 bases. CDR3 amino acids: CASSWGLLKNEQFF. The CDR3 nucleotides are TGCGCCAGCAGCTGGGGACTCCTTAAGAATGAGCAGTTCTTC.

The gene calls are TRBV27 and TRBJ2-2; no clear D. CDR1 and CDR2 (germline): MNHEY, SMNVEV (reference sequence). Trimming took 3 bases from V and 7 from J, leaving 6 bases between them. The CDR3 has 12 residues. The DNA of the CDR3 is TGTGCCAGCAGTTTCGCAGACGGGGAGCTGTTTTTT. Translated, it gives CASSFADGELFF.

The J gene is TRBJ2-1, the V gene TRBV4-3; 8 nucleotides agree with TRBD2. The CDR3 has 16 residues. Per the germline V gene, CDR1 is LGHNA and CDR2 is YSLEER. The junction had 7 bases not matched to a gene; V was cut back by 2 bases and J by 4 bases. CDR3 in DNA: TGCGCCAGCAGCCAATCAGCGGGAGAGGGTTACAATGAGCAGTTCTTC. The encoded protein is CASSQSAGEGYNEQFF.

This clone has only a few counts. The gene calls are TRBV6-1 and TRBJ2-7, with a tentative D call TRBD1 (6 bases). CDR3 length: 14 amino acids. Germline lookup yields CDR1 MNHNS and CDR2 SASEGT. Trimming removed 3 bases from V and 0 bases from J, with 9 bases in between. The CDR3 nucleotides read TGTGCCAGCAGTGATCCAGGGGCCTCCTACGAGCAGTACTTC. It is translated as CASSDPGASYEQYF.

About this clone itself: Other DNA sequences in the same sample also yield this CDR3. This chain links TRBV5-1 with TRBJ2-3; D may be TRBD2 (5 bases). CDR1 is SGHRS and CDR2 is YFSETQ in the germline V gene. CDR3 length: 15 residues. V was cut by 1 base and J by 1 base, with 10 bases left in between. The CDR3 region has the DNA TGCGCCAGCAGCTTGCGCGGGTTGGGCACAGATACGCAGTATTTT. Protein sequence: CASSLRGLGTDTQYF. The full variable domain, with the rest looked up from reference TRBV5-1 and TRBJ2-3, is KAGVTQTPRYLIKTRGQQVTLSCSPISGHRSVSWYQQTPGQGLQFLFEYFSETQRNKGNFPGRFSGRQFSNSRSEMNVSTLELGDSALYLCASSLRGLGTDTQYFGPGTRLTVL.

This chain connects TRBV6-5 to TRBJ2-7; 11 bases are a match to TRBD1. Germline V gene data show CDR1 as MNHEY and CDR2 as SVGAGI. V shed 8 bases and J 2 bases; nucleotides not matched to a gene: 8. The CDR3 runs 15 residues. CDR3 coding DNA: TGTGCCAGCGCCATCTCGGGACAGGGGGCCTACGAGCAGTACTTC. Translating gives CASAISGQGAYEQYF.

V usage is TRBV7-2 and J usage is TRBJ1-1, with TRBD1 matching 8 bases. Per germline, CDR1 SGHTA and CDR2 FQGNSA. Trimming removed 1 base from V and 4 bases from J; junction bases left unmatched: 2. This CDR3 is built from 14 residues. For the CDR3, the DNA is TGTGCCAGCAGCTTAGTGACAGGGGTCACTGAAGCTTTCTTT. This encodes CASSLVTGVTEAFF.

V usage is TRBV5-4 and J usage is TRBJ2-2; D gene ambiguous. Between the trimmed V and J ends, which lost 5 bases and 1 base, there was a span of 9 bases. Germline values: CDR1 SGHNT, CDR2 YYREEE (reference sequence). The CDR3 contains 14 residues. This CDR3 reads CASRPNGNTGELFF. Written as DNA, the CDR3 is TGTGCCAGCAGACCGAACGGGAACACCGGGGAGCTGTTTTTT. The full variable domain, in which reference TRBV5-4 and TRBJ2-2 provide the parts outside the CDR3, is ETGVTQSPTHLIKTRGQQVTLRCSSQSGHNTVSWYQQALGQGPQFIFQYYREEENGRGNFPPRFSGLQFPNYSSELNVNALELDDSALYLCASRPNGNTGELFFGEGSRLTVL.

The genes are TRBV7-2 and TRBJ1-2; D is undetermined. Germline V gives CDR1 SGHTA, CDR2 FQGNSA. Between the trimmed V and J ends, which lost 5 bases and 1 base, there was a span of 8 bases. This CDR3 is built from 13 residues. The CDR3 sequence is CASSDYLNYGYTF. The CDR3 DNA sequence: TGTGCCAGCAGCGACTACCTTAACTATGGCTACACCTTC.

The chain recombines TRBV6-1 with TRBJ2-4, with 10 bases aligning to TRBD2. Germline trimming cut 3 bases from V and 2 bases from J; bases unmatched to any gene: 13. The CDR3 has 19 amino acids. Germline V gives CDR1 MNHNS, CDR2 SASEGT. The CDR3 is CASSDVLLAGSGSKNIQYF. As DNA, the CDR3 is TGTGCCAGCAGTGACGTTTTACTAGCGGGAAGTGGGTCCAAAAACATTCAGTACTTC.

This clone was seen more than once but under ten times. This rearrangement joins TRBV2 to TRBJ1-1; 10 bases match TRBD1. The J segment lost 11 bases and the V segment lost 4 bases, leaving 10 bases of the junction unmatched. Germline CDR1 SNHLY, CDR2 FYNNEI. The CDR3 totals 14 residues. CDR3 nucleotide sequence: TGTGCCAGCAGTGTGGGGACAGGGGATTTGCGGGCTTTCTTT. This gives the protein CASSVGTGDLRAFF.

This chain's CDR3 is CASSLQGTDTQYF. CDR3 nucleotide sequence: TGTGCCAGCAGCCTACAGGGAACAGATACGCAGTATTTT. This chain uses TRBV5-6 with TRBJ2-3; possible D gene TRBD1, 6 bases. CDR3 length equals 13 residues. Germline V gene sequence: CDR1 SGHDT, CDR2 YYEEEE. V lost 4 bases to trimming and J lost 3 bases, with 9 bases between them.

This chain uses TRBV25-1 with TRBJ1-1; maybe TRBD1 (6 bases). The CDR3 extends over 13 amino acids. V was shortened by 5 bases and J by 1 base, with 8 bases between the two germline ends. CDR1 is MGHDK and CDR2 is SYGVNS in the germline V gene. CDR3 in DNA: TGTGCCAGCAGTCAGGGGACGAACACTGAAGCTTTCTTT. Translation gives CASSQGTNTEAFF. Based on the CDR3 plus reference TRBV25-1 and TRBJ1-1, the full variable domain is EADIYQTPRYLVIGTGKKITLECSQTMGHDKMYWYQQDPGMELHLIHYSYGVNSTEKGDLSSESTVSRIRTEHFPLTLESARPSHTSQYLCASSQGTNTEAFFGQGTRLTVV.

This sequence joins TRBV4-3 and TRBJ2-7, with TRBD1 identical over 10 bases. Germline lookup yields CDR1 LGHNA and CDR2 YSLEER. The CDR3 has 15 residues. The J segment lost 6 bases and the V segment lost 2 bases, leaving 7 bases of the junction unmatched. The chain's CDR3 is CASSQPGTGVGEQYF. DNA for the CDR3: TGCGCCAGCAGCCAACCGGGGACAGGGGTCGGCGAGCAGTACTTC.

The chain combines TRBV7-9 with TRBJ1-1; D gene uncertain. Germline-derived CDR1 and CDR2 are SEHNR and FQNEAQ (reference sequence). The CDR3 extends over 14 amino acids. The V end was cut by 3 bases, the J end by 4 bases, with 12 bases between. The CDR3 nucleotides are TGTGCCAGCAGCTTGGGAGAATGGGGCACTGAAGCTTTCTTT. It encodes CASSLGEWGTEAFF.

The genes are TRBV9 and TRBJ1-1; no definite D call. CDR1 is SGDLS and CDR2 is YYNGEE in the germline V gene. The germline V and J ends were trimmed by 4 bases and 4 bases, with 14 bases remaining between them. The CDR3 covers 14 residues. The CDR3 reads CASSPFLESTEAFF. In DNA form, the CDR3 reads TGTGCCAGCAGCCCCTTTCTTGAGTCCACTGAAGCTTTCTTT.

The V gene is TRBV5-6, the J gene TRBJ2-3; 11 nucleotides align to TRBD2. The CDR3 is made up of 15 amino acids. Losses at the gene ends were 5 bases for V and 4 bases for J; bases not matched to a gene: 6. The germline gives CDR1 SGHDT, CDR2 YYEEEE. The CDR3 region is CASRPGLAVADTQYF. As DNA, the CDR3 is TGTGCCAGCAGGCCGGGACTAGCGGTAGCAGATACGCAGTATTTT.

This clone has a single count. This likely comes from a read error, as the CDR3 has no conserved phenylalanine or tryptophan at its end. The chain carries TRBV29-1 and TRBJ2-7, with 12 bases that match TRBD2. Trimming at V came to 4 bases and at J to 5 bases, leaving 3 bases not matched to a gene. Germline CDR1 and CDR2: SQVTM and ANQGSEA. This CDR3 is built from 13 residues. The DNA of the CDR3 is TGCAGCGTTGGGGGACTAGCGGGTCACGAGCAGTACCTC. Amino acid sequence: CSVGGLAGHEQYL.

This rearrangement joins TRBV7-8 to TRBJ2-7; 11 bases fit TRBD2. The V segment lost 3 bases and the J segment 5 bases; nucleotides outside the gene matches: 15. This CDR3 region has 18 residues. Germline CDR1 reads SGHVS; CDR2 reads FQNEAQ. CDR3 nucleotide sequence: TGTGCCAGCAGCTTGTGGCTAGCGGGGGGTATAATAAACAACGAGCAGTACTTC. Its translation is CASSLWLAGGIINNEQYF. The whole variable domain, remainder taken from reference TRBV7-8 and TRBJ2-7, is GAGVSQSPRYKVAKRGQDVALRCDPISGHVSLFWYQQALGQGPEFLTYFQNEAQLDKSGLPSDRFFAERPEGSVSTLKIQRTQQEDSAVYLCASSLWLAGGIINNEQYFGPGTRLTVT.

Notes on this clone: One end of the junction fails to match germline, which may point to a read error. The chain links TRBV4-1 to TRBJ1-2, with D unclear. CDR3 size: 15 residues. Germline V CDR1 and CDR2: MGHRA, YSYEKL. This CDR3 is CASSRYLHRVYGYPF. CDR3 DNA sequence: TGCGCCAGCAGCAGATATCTACATCGGGTCTATGGCTACCCCTTC.

In regard to this clone: The junction shows a germline mismatch at one end, possibly a read error. The gene calls are TRBV5-1 and TRBJ1-2; 9 bases are shared with TRBD1. The CDR3 has 13 residues. CDR1 is SGHRS and CDR2 is YFSETQ in the germline V gene. The CDR3 nucleotides read TGCGCCACCGCTTGGGTAACAGGGGGCGGCTACCCCTTC. Translated: CATAWVTGGGYPF.

The V gene is TRBV27, the J gene TRBJ1-1; D unresolved. This CDR3 region has 16 residues. Germline V lookup: CDR1 MNHEY, CDR2 SMNVEV (reference sequence). With 7 bases removed from V and 7 bases from J, the gap between germline ends came to 25 bases. CDR3 protein: CASTWLVGNLIGEAFF. The CDR3 bases are TGTGCCAGCACCTGGCTTGTGGGCAATCTTATAGGTGAAGCTTTCTTT.

This sequence joins TRBV4-1 and TRBJ1-4; 7 bases align to TRBD1. With V trimmed by 6 bases and J by 6 bases, 19 bases remained unmatched. The V gene's germline CDR1 is MGHRA and CDR2 YSYEKL. The CDR3 runs 18 residues. DNA of the CDR3: TGCGCCAGCAGACGGTGGAGGGGGCTATACAGAGGGTATGAAAAACTGTTTTTT. Residues: CASRRWRGLYRGYEKLFF.

This clone showed up just once. The chain links TRBV11-2 to TRBJ2-1, with D maybe TRBD1 (5 bases). Between the trimmed V and J ends, which lost 0 bases and 15 bases, there was a span of 12 bases. Germline V gene lookup returns CDR1 SGHAT and CDR2 FQNNGV. The CDR3 has 12 amino acids. The CDR3 sequence is CASSLEAGRSFF. The CDR3 DNA is TGTGCCAGCAGCTTAGAAGCAGGGCGGTCGTTCTTC. Using reference TRBV11-2 and TRBJ2-1 for the parts outside the CDR3, the full variable domain is EAGVAQSPRYKIIEKRQSVAFWCNPISGHATLYWYQQILGQGPKLLIQFQNNGVVDDSQLPKDRFSAERLKGVDSTLKIQPAKLEDSAVYLCASSLEAGRSFFGPGTRLTVL.